This T cell receptor (beta chain) appears in the sequencing data of a study of beta chain features in type 1 diabetes. Study findings and constraints: Type 1 diabetes patients showed fewer insertions and more deletions at VDJ junctions. Naive, central memory and Treg TCRB repertoires seemed to resemble each other more closely in patients than they did in healthy donors. TCRB CDR3s from Type 1 diabetes patients were moderately but significantly shorter in all four CD4+ subsets.

This CDR3 is built from 13 residues. CDR1 is SGHRS and CDR2 is YFSETQ in the germline V gene. V gave up 4 bases and J gave up 11 bases; unmatched junction bases: 6. Turning to this clone: No antigen is known for it.

Every participating donor gave one draw, a heparinised blood sample averaging roughly 100 mL. Sorted CD4+ subsets: naive, central memory, regulatory, stem cell-like memory (CD45RO/CCR7/CD25/CD127/CD95/CD27 panel). What was sequenced were expressed TCRB transcripts, since all of the isolated RNA had been reverse transcribed. The table came from immunoSEQ multiplex PCR; TCRdb's copy has only in-frame clones and leaves some out. The sample comprises roughly 26,000 clones, about 52% of which are singletons, and less than 0.35% rests with the top ten. This chain links TRBV5-1 with TRBJ2-1; the match to TRBD2 covers 10 bases. This TCR came from a man aged 30-40 years with type 1 diabetes. Sequencing was performed on stem cell memory CD4+ T cells from blood. The CDR3 region is CASSKIAGGKQFF. The CDR3 nucleotides are TGCGCCAGCAGCAAGATAGCGGGAGGTAAGCAGTTCTTC.